What follows are 27 T cell receptor beta chains derived from one specimen sequenced in a study of tumor-infiltrating lymphocytes in primary liver carcinoma (dated by TCRdb to the late 2010s). These reads were obtained on an Illumina HiSeq 2500. Using a constant-region primer and ProtoScript II reverse transcriptase, TCRbeta-specific cDNA was reverse-transcribed from about 540 ng total RNA. Three nested multiplex PCR rounds, following a slightly modified ARM-PCR procedure, were used to build the TCRbeta libraries. The first two PCR rounds used multiplex TRBV1-TRBV30 forward primers with a Cbeta reverse primer, each for around 10 cycles. TCRdb handled the public reads itself, with Q25 trimming in fastp and clone calling in MiXCR, and kept productive beta chains. Rows with a matching CDR3 protein are joined into one entry that keeps the most common DNA and genes. In all, the sample holds approximately 88,000 distinct CDR3 sequences, and roughly 70% of those were seen once. Jointly, the top ten make up under 30% of the sample.

Without any cell sorting, total RNA and DNA were extracted together from roughly 21-30 mg of bulk tissue using the AllPrep DNA/RNA mini kit. The material sequenced was tumor-adjacent normal liver tissue. All receptors derive from a man in his forties with primary liver carcinoma and hepatitis B virus infection.

In the case of this clonotype: The junction shows a germline mismatch at one end, possibly a read error. As DNA, the CDR3 is TGCGCCAGCAGCGAGGGGCTGGCGGAGAGCTCCTACAGTGAGCAGTTCTTC. Its protein is CASSEGLAESSYSEQFF. V usage is TRBV4-1 and J usage is TRBJ2-1; D assignment may be TRBD1 or TRBD2 (5 bases each). The CDR3 runs 17 residues. The V gene's germline CDR1 is MGHRA and CDR2 YSYEKL.

V and J are TRBV4-2 and TRBJ2-7, with 13 positions matching TRBD2. CDR3 length equals 16 residues. CDR1 and CDR2 (germline): LGHNA, YNFKEQ. DNA of the CDR3: TGTGTCAACAGCGAACTAGCGGGAGGGTCCTCCTACGAGCAGTACTTC. Amino acids: CVNSELAGGSSYEQYF.

With respect to this clonotype: At one end, the junction sequence differs from germline, possibly due to a read error. V and J are TRBV11-2 and TRBJ2-5, with 7 nucleotides matching TRBD1. The CDR3 has 13 residues. Germline loops: CDR1 SGHAT, CDR2 FQNNGV. The DNA for the CDR3 is TGTACCAGCGGCTTAGACAGGGACGAGACCCAGTACTTC. The encoded protein is CTSGLDRDETQYF. The whole variable domain, filled in from reference TRBV11-2 and TRBJ2-5, reads EAGVAQSPRYKIIEKRQSVAFWCNPISGHATLYWYQQILGQGPKLLIQFQNNGVVDDSQLPKDRFSAERLKGVDSTLKIQPAKLEDSAVYLCTSGLDRDETQYFGPGTRLLVL.

The J gene is TRBJ2-4, the V gene TRBV11-1; D remains unclear. The CDR3 consists of 15 residues. From germline, CDR1 is SGHAT and CDR2 FQDESV (reference sequence). V gave up 5 bases and J gave up 13 bases, with 24 bases separating them. CDR3 DNA: TGTGCCAGCAGCCCTGATCCTCCGGGCAAAAACACACAGTACTTC. Its protein product is CASSPDPPGKNTQYF.

Concerning this clonotype itself: The final CDR3 position lacks the conserved phenylalanine or tryptophan, pointing to a likely read error. V and J are TRBV6-5 and TRBJ2-1; no reliable D call. With 7 bases removed from V and 5 bases from J, the gap between germline ends came to 12 bases. The CDR3 spans 13 residues. CDR1 is MNHEY and CDR2 is SVGAGI in the germline V gene. The CDR3 DNA reads TGTGCCAGCAACTGGACGGGTAACAATGAGCAGTTCCTC. Translating it yields CASNWTGNNEQFL.

As regards this clonotype: The conserved closing phenylalanine or tryptophan is absent in this CDR3, likely reflecting a read error. For the CDR3, the DNA is TGTGCCAGCAGTTCCCGACACCCTCCCGGAGAGCTGTTTTAT. Its translation: CASSSRHPPGELFY. The V and J genes are TRBV12-3 or TRBV12-4 and TRBJ2-2; unclear D gene. This CDR3 spans 14 amino acids.

Regarding this clonotype: A much bigger clone sits one base away, suggesting this may be a read error. V and J are TRBV12-3 or TRBV12-4 and TRBJ1-5, with no clear D. CDR3 length: 14 residues. CDR3: CVSSLRQINQPQHF. The CDR3 coding sequence is TGTGTCAGCAGTTTGCGGCAGATCAATCAGCCCCAGCATTTT.

As to this clonotype: The CDR3 does not close with the conserved phenylalanine or tryptophan, likely indicating a read error. This chain uses TRBV14 with TRBJ1-1, with D hard to call. There are 12 residues in the CDR3. Trimming stripped 4 bases from V and 6 bases from J, with 9 bases between. CDR1 is SGHDN, CDR2 FVKESK, per germline. The CDR3 DNA reads TGTGCCAGCAGCCCAGACCGGGCTGAAGCTTTCTAC. This codes for CASSPDRAEAFY.

Concerning this clonotype itself: Sequence at one end of the junction differs from germline and may be a read error. The chain employs TRBV11-2 and TRBJ2-7; D is undetermined. The CDR3 sequence is 12 residues long. CDR1 and CDR2 from the germline V gene are SGHAT and FQNNGV. CDR3 protein: CGSSLRGPEQYF. DNA for the CDR3: TGTGGCAGCAGCTTAAGAGGTCCCGAGCAGTACTTC. Together with reference TRBV11-2 and TRBJ2-7, the CDR3 gives the full variable domain: EAGVAQSPRYKIIEKRQSVAFWCNPISGHATLYWYQQILGQGPKLLIQFQNNGVVDDSQLPKDRFSAERLKGVDSTLKIQPAKLEDSAVYLCGSSLRGPEQYFGPGTRLTVT.

This clonotype was detected ten times or more. This chain joins TRBV7-8 and TRBJ2-5; D not certain. V was shortened by 1 base and J by 3 bases, with 6 bases between the two germline ends. There are 13 residues in the CDR3. The germline V gene encodes CDR1 SGHVS and CDR2 FQNEAQ. CDR3 nucleotide sequence: TGTGCCAGCAGCTTAGAAATGGAAGAGACCCAGTACTTC. It specifies CASSLEMEETQYF.

A note on this clonotype: One junction end does not reproduce the germline sequence, and a read error may be involved. This chain connects TRBV11-2 to TRBJ2-5; D is unclear. CDR3 size: 13 residues. Germline values: CDR1 SGHAT, CDR2 FQNNGV. The CDR3 DNA follows: TGTGCCAGCAGCTCAGCAGCCCAAGAGGCCCAGTACTTC. Protein product: CASSSAAQEAQYF. Full variable domain (outside the CDR3, taken from reference TRBV11-2 and TRBJ2-5): EAGVAQSPRYKIIEKRQSVAFWCNPISGHATLYWYQQILGQGPKLLIQFQNNGVVDDSQLPKDRFSAERLKGVDSTLKIQPAKLEDSAVYLCASSSAAQEAQYFGPGTRLLVL.

The rearrangement joins TRBV11-2 to TRBJ2-1; D is undetermined. This CDR3 region has 19 residues. V lost 5 bases and J lost 0, with 23 bases in between. The germline V gene encodes CDR1 SGHAT and CDR2 FQNNGV. The CDR3 bases are TGTGCCAGCAGCCAATGGCCCTGGCTGACCCCGGGCTCCTACAATGAGCAGTTCTTC. Translating gives CASSQWPWLTPGSYNEQFF. The whole variable domain, filled in from reference TRBV11-2 and TRBJ2-1, reads EAGVAQSPRYKIIEKRQSVAFWCNPISGHATLYWYQQILGQGPKLLIQFQNNGVVDDSQLPKDRFSAERLKGVDSTLKIQPAKLEDSAVYLCASSQWPWLTPGSYNEQFFGPGTRLTVL.

Only a few counts were recorded for this clonotype. A read error may explain this, as a much larger clone is one base away. The chain couples TRBV28 to TRBJ1-1; D is unresolved. The V and J ends lost 5 bases and 6 bases respectively, with 13 bases between them. CDR3 length equals 13 residues. Germline V lookup: CDR1 MDHEN, CDR2 SYDVKM. CDR3 amino acids: CASSPSRLAEAFF. The CDR3 nucleotides read TGTGCCAGCAGTCCCTCACGCCTGGCTGAAGCTTTCTTT.

The chain carries TRBV5-1 and TRBJ2-7, with 10 bases fitting TRBD1. Trimming cost V 4 bases and J 3 bases; bases outside gene matches: 13. Germline CDR1 and CDR2: SGHRS and YFSETQ. The CDR3 consists of 17 residues. CDR3 DNA sequence: TGCGCCAGCAGCCTTAGACAGGGGGCTCTCCCGGTCTACGAGCAGTACTTC. It is translated as CASSLRQGALPVYEQYF.

A note on this clonotype: The conserved phenylalanine or tryptophan normally closing the CDR3 is absent here, so this likely arose from a read error. This sequence joins TRBV11-2 and TRBJ2-7; TRBD2 agrees at 7 bases. This CDR3 is 15 amino acids long. Germline V gives CDR1 SGHAT, CDR2 FQNNGV. CDR3 bases: TGTGCCATCAGCTTAGTGGGGGGGAGCTCCTACGAGCAGTACCTC. Encoded protein: CAISLVGGSSYEQYL.

V usage is TRBV10-3 and J usage is TRBJ2-3; the D gene is possibly TRBD2 (6 bases). Trimming removed 0 bases from V and 2 bases from J, with 9 bases in between. The CDR3 length is 15 residues. In germline, CDR1 is ENHRY, CDR2 SYGVKD. CDR3 amino acids: CAISESGGNTDTQYF. Written as DNA, the CDR3 is TGTGCCATCAGTGAGTCTGGAGGGAACACAGATACGCAGTATTTT.

The chain uses TRBV11-2 and TRBJ1-3; D is perhaps TRBD1 (5 bases). This CDR3 comprises 14 residues. Between the trimmed V and J ends, which lost 7 bases and 6 bases, there was a span of 16 bases. Germline CDR1 is SGHAT and CDR2 is FQNNGV. The DNA for the CDR3 is TGTGCCAGCAACTGGGGCCATCTTGAAAACACCATATATTTT. It encodes CASNWGHLENTIYF.

In regard to this clonotype: One end of the junction is discordant with germline, which a read error may explain. The chain joins TRBV11-2 to TRBJ2-3; TRBD2 aligns across 13 bases. The V gene's germline CDR1 is SGHAT and CDR2 FQNNGV. CDR3 size: 18 residues. CDR3 sequence reads: CASILTTSGRAGRDTQFF. In DNA, the CDR3 is TGTGCCAGCATCTTAACTACTAGCGGGAGGGCGGGACGAGATACGCAGTTTTTT. Complete variable domain (other parts from reference TRBV11-2 and TRBJ2-3): EAGVAQSPRYKIIEKRQSVAFWCNPISGHATLYWYQQILGQGPKLLIQFQNNGVVDDSQLPKDRFSAERLKGVDSTLKIQPAKLEDSAVYLCASILTTSGRAGRDTQFFGPGTRLTVL.

A remark on this clonotype: An end of the junction does not agree with germline; a read error may underlie this. The chain employs TRBV11-2 and TRBJ2-5, with D possibly TRBD2 on 6 matching bases. CDR3 size: 15 residues. Germline CDR1 reads SGHAT; CDR2 reads FQNNGV. DNA for the CDR3: TGTACCAGCAGCTTAGGAGGGTTGATGGGAGAGAACCAGTACTTC. Protein sequence: CTSSLGGLMGENQYF.

This clonotype was observed a single time. The V gene is TRBV20-1, the J gene TRBJ2-7; 9 bases fit TRBD1. V lost 5 bases to trimming and J lost 5 bases; unmatched junction nucleotides: 13. CDR3 size: 15 residues. Germline assignment: CDR1 DFQATT and CDR2 SNEGSKA (reference sequence). CDR3 in amino acids: CSAHSTGTGLNEQYF. CDR3 nucleotides: TGCAGTGCTCATAGTACCGGGACAGGGCTCAACGAGCAGTACTTC.

This clonotype was detected ten times or more. This sequence joins TRBV4-1 and TRBJ2-7; D is unresolved. CDR1 and CDR2 (germline): MGHRA, YSYEKL. V was trimmed by 0 bases and J by 4 bases, leaving 4 bases between them. This CDR3 region has 12 residues. The CDR3: CASSQDRYEQYF. CDR3 coding DNA: TGCGCCAGCAGCCAAGACAGATACGAGCAGTACTTC.

The table lists this clonotype with many counts. The gene calls are TRBV6-6 and TRBJ2-5; D gene unclear. V dropped 2 bases and J dropped 2 bases, with 9 bases sitting between them. Germline-derived CDR1 and CDR2 are MNHNY and SVGAGI (reference sequence). The length of the CDR3 is 14 residues. Here the CDR3 DNA reads TGTGCCAGCAGTTACCAGCAGAGACAAGAGACCCAGTACTTC. It yields the protein CASSYQQRQETQYF.

This clonotype has only one observation. The junction differs from germline at one of its ends, possibly a read error. J is TRBJ2-5 and V is TRBV25-1; 10 bases map to TRBD2. CDR3 length: 15 amino acids. CDR1 MGHDK and CDR2 SYGVNS come from the germline V gene. The CDR3 DNA sequence: TGTGCCAGCAGTGAATGGCTAGCGGGAGAGGAGACCCGGTACTTC. Amino acids: CASSEWLAGEETRYF.

CDR3 protein: CAISEKMGEQYF. The DNA for the CDR3 is TGTGCCATCAGTGAGAAGATGGGGGAGCAGTACTTC. The genes are TRBV10-3 and TRBJ2-7, with unresolved D. This CDR3 spans 12 amino acids. V gave up 2 bases and J gave up 7 bases, with 9 bases separating them. Germline assignment: CDR1 ENHRY and CDR2 SYGVKD.

The J gene is TRBJ1-1, the V gene TRBV12-3 or TRBV12-4; maybe TRBD1 (5 bases). The CDR3 length is 12 residues. V was trimmed by 8 bases and J by 4 bases, leaving 11 bases between them. CDR3 sequence (DNA): TGTGCCAGCGGTCGGGGGGGCACTGAAGCTTTCTTT. It encodes CASGRGGTEAFF.

This clonotype has ten or more counts. The chain has TRBV6-6 and TRBJ1-2, with D perhaps TRBD1 (6 bases). The germline V and J ends were trimmed by 8 bases and 6 bases, with 19 bases remaining between them. CDR3 length equals 14 residues. Looked up from germline, CDR1 is MNHNY and CDR2 is SVGAGI (reference sequence). CDR3 DNA: TGTGCCAGCGGGGGAAAACAACAGGGAGATGGCTACACCTTC. The encoded protein is CASGGKQQGDGYTF.

This clonotype is medium-sized in the sample. The chain combines TRBV11-3 with TRBJ2-1, with D unresolved. The germline gives CDR1 SGHNT, CDR2 YENEEA. Trimming removed 1 base from V and 7 bases from J, with 8 bases in between. This CDR3 is 13 amino acids long. CDR3: CASSLGLSNEQFF. CDR3 nucleotides: TGTGCCAGCAGCTTAGGACTTTCAAATGAGCAGTTCTTC.